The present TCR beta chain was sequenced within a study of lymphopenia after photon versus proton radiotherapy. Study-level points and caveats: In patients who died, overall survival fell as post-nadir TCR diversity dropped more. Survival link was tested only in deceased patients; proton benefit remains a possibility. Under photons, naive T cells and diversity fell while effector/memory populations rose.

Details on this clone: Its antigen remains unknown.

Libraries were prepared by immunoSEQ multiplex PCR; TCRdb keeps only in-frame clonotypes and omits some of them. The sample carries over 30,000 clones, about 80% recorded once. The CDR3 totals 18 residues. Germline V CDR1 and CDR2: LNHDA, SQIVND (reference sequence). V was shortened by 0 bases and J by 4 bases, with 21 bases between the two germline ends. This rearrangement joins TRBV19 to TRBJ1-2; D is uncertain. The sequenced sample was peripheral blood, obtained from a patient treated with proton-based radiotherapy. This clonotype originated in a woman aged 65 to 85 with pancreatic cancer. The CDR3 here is CASSIDRSQTGTGYGYTF. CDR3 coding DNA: TGTGCCAGTAGTATAGATAGGTCCCAGACGGGAACTGGCTATGGCTACACCTTC. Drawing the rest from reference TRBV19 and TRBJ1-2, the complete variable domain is DGGITQSPKYLFRKEGQNVTLSCEQNLNHDAMYWYRQDPGQGLRLIYYSQIVNDFQKGDIAEGYSVSREKKESFPLTVTSAQKNPTAFYLCASSIDRSQTGTGYGYTFGSGTRLTVV.